Below are 25 T cell receptor beta chains sequenced from a single sample in a study of blood T cells in healthy people across ages. PCR was performed a second time for about 7 to 11 cycles using a sample-barcoded 5' primer and a J-beta primer mix. In TCRdb, the 5' RACE reads were re-called with MiXCR into one record per CDR3 protein. Among 890,000 or so distinct CDR3 sequences, about 59% were seen once, and the ten largest hold 25% to 30%. Material: blood. All receptors come from a man aged 30 to 45 in good health.

This clonotype has a handful of counts. The chain has TRBV2 and TRBJ2-7; a weak D match, TRBD2 (6 bases). The germline V and J ends were trimmed by 8 bases and 4 bases, with 21 bases remaining between them. The CDR3 totals 15 residues. CDR1 SNHLY and CDR2 FYNNEI come from the germline V gene. The CDR3 DNA reads as TGTGCCAGCTTCATAGGACGGCGGGCGGGGTACGAGCAGTACTTC. Its translation: CASFIGRRAGYEQYF.

The V call is TRBV10-3, the J call TRBJ2-7; D not resolved. The V end was cut by 6 bases, the J end by 0 bases, with 6 bases between. The CDR3 contains 12 residues. Germline V gene lookup returns CDR1 ENHRY and CDR2 SYGVKD. CDR3 protein: CAISRPSYEQYF. Written as DNA, the CDR3 is TGTGCCATCAGCAGACCCTCCTACGAGCAGTACTTC.

A note on this clonotype: A clone one base away is much larger, so this may be a read error. This chain links TRBV20-1 with TRBJ2-7; TRBD2 aligns across 12 bases. Germline V gene sequence: CDR1 DFQATT, CDR2 SNEGSKA (reference sequence). CDR3 length equals 16 residues. DNA for the CDR3: TGCGGTGCTAGCGCTCCTAGCGGGGGGGTGGTCTACGAGCAGTACTTC. This gives the protein CGASAPSGGVVYEQYF.

The CDR3 region is CAISESNEVVSGNEQFF. CDR3 nucleotide sequence: TGTGCCATCAGTGAGTCGAATGAGGTAGTTTCGGGGAATGAGCAGTTCTTC. V usage is TRBV10-3 and J usage is TRBJ2-1, with D possibly TRBD2 on 5 matching bases. The CDR3 is 17 residues long. The germline V and J ends were trimmed by 0 bases and 7 bases, with 19 bases remaining between them. Germline V CDR1 and CDR2: ENHRY, SYGVKD.

This chain joins TRBV29-1 and TRBJ1-1; no firm D call. This CDR3 contains 10 residues. V lost 4 bases and J 2 bases, leaving 2 bases between the germline ends. The germline CDR1 and CDR2 sequences are SQVTM and ANQGSEA. CDR3 region: CSVGNTEAFF. DNA of the CDR3: TGCAGCGTTGGCAACACTGAAGCTTTCTTT.

V gene TRBV6-6 combines with J gene TRBJ2-7; D remains unclear. The CDR3 has 14 residues. The V gene's germline CDR1 is MNHNY and CDR2 SVGAGI (reference sequence). Between the trimmed V and J ends, which lost 2 bases and 0 bases, there was a span of 8 bases. The DNA for the CDR3 is TGTGCCAGCAGTTACCGAGGCGGCTCCTACGAGCAGTACTTC. This encodes CASSYRGGSYEQYF.

This clonotype turned up a few times. V is TRBV12-3 or TRBV12-4 and J is TRBJ2-7, with 9 bases matching TRBD1. The V and J ends lost 5 bases and 5 bases, in that order; junction bases with no gene match: 4. The CDR3 sequence is 13 residues long. The CDR3 coding sequence is TGTGCCAGCAGTCCCCGGGACAGGGACGAGCAGTACTTC. Protein product: CASSPRDRDEQYF.

The rearrangement uses TRBV7-8 and TRBJ2-5; a possible D gene is TRBD1 (6 bases). Between the trimmed V and J ends, which lost 4 bases and 11 bases, there was a span of 23 bases. This CDR3 comprises 15 residues. Germline V gene sequence: CDR1 SGHVS, CDR2 FQNEAQ. The CDR3 DNA is TGTGCCAGCAGCTCACGAACAGGGCCGGTCTACGAACAGTACTTC. It is translated as CASSSRTGPVYEQYF.

The rearrangement uses TRBV20-1 and TRBJ2-3; D remains unclear. CDR3 length: 15 amino acids. Germline CDR1 and CDR2: DFQATT and SNEGSKA (reference sequence). Between the trimmed V and J ends, which lost 0 bases and 2 bases, there was a span of 12 bases. The CDR3 spells CSARDPRSFTDTQYF. Written as DNA, the CDR3 is TGCAGTGCTAGAGACCCCCGGAGTTTCACAGATACGCAGTATTTT.

This clonotype turned up a few times. The V and J genes are TRBV12-3 or TRBV12-4 and TRBJ2-7; a weak D match, TRBD2 (5 bases). This CDR3 is 14 amino acids long. Trimming shortened V by 2 bases and J by 4 bases, and 12 bases separated the two germline ends. For the CDR3, the DNA is TGTGCCAGCAGTTTAAGCGGCAGGCCATACGAGCAGTACTTC. It codes for CASSLSGRPYEQYF.

J is TRBJ2-2 and V is TRBV6-2 or TRBV6-3, with 11 bases identical to TRBD1. The CDR3 has 16 amino acids. V shed 0 bases, J shed 4 bases, and the junction held 1 base outside the gene matches. Germline CDR1 is MNHEY and CDR2 is SVGEGT. CDR3 sequence reads: CASSYSGQGGTGELFF. CDR3 DNA sequence: TGTGCCAGCAGTTACTCGGGACAGGGGGGCACCGGGGAGCTGTTTTTT.

This clonotype was detected only once. The chain combines TRBV4-2 with TRBJ2-5, with 11 bases matching TRBD2. Germline CDR1 and CDR2: LGHNA and YNFKEQ. There are 18 residues in the CDR3. Losses at the gene ends were 1 base for V and 3 bases for J; bases not matched to a gene: 10. CDR3 amino acids: CASSQAGLAGLGEETQYF. The CDR3 DNA reads TGTGCCAGCAGCCAAGCAGGACTAGCGGGCCTAGGTGAAGAGACCCAGTACTTC.

The V gene is TRBV7-9, the J gene TRBJ2-2; D perhaps matches TRBD2 (6 bases). Germline CDR1 is SEHNR and CDR2 is FQNEAQ (reference sequence). V was cut by 6 bases and J by 4 bases, with 18 bases left in between. The CDR3 runs to 16 residues. As DNA, the CDR3 is TGTGCCAGCAGTTACAACCATGACGGGGGCACCGGGGAGCTGTTTTTT. Its translation: CASSYNHDGGTGELFF. The complete variable domain, with remaining parts taken from reference TRBV7-9 and TRBJ2-2, reads DTGVSQNPRHKITKRGQNVTFRCDPISEHNRLYWYRQTLGQGPEFLTYFQNEAQLEKSRLLSDRFSAERPKGSFSTLEIQRTEQGDSAMYLCASSYNHDGGTGELFFGEGSRLTVL.

The V and J genes are TRBV20-1 and TRBJ2-2, with TRBD1 matching 11 bases. The CDR3 has 15 residues. Germline V gives CDR1 DFQATT, CDR2 SNEGSKA (reference sequence). Trimming cost V 1 base and J 6 bases; bases outside gene matches: 4. In DNA form, the CDR3 reads TGCAGTGCTAGAGTAAAGGACAGGGGGCCCGGGGAGCTGTTTTTT. Residues: CSARVKDRGPGELFF.

Comments on this clonotype: At one of its ends the junction is not consistent with the germline gene, which may arise from a read error. The chain uses TRBV10-3 and TRBJ2-7, with 10 bases matching TRBD1. The CDR3 runs 14 residues. Germline V gene data show CDR1 as ENHRY and CDR2 as SYGVKD. The CDR3: CATSEAGTGEEQYF. The CDR3 DNA reads TGTGCCACCAGTGAGGCCGGGACAGGGGAAGAGCAGTACTTC.

V is TRBV2 and J is TRBJ1-2, with D possibly being TRBD1 (5 bases). The length of the CDR3 is 12 residues. V gave up 6 bases and J gave up 9 bases, with 14 bases separating them. Germline V CDR1 and CDR2: SNHLY, FYNNEI. CDR3 sequence (DNA): TGTGCCAGCAGGGAACCGGGACTACGCTACACCTTC. It encodes CASREPGLRYTF.

The rearrangement joins TRBV6-1 to TRBJ2-7, with D possibly being TRBD2 (5 bases). The germline CDR1 and CDR2 sequences are MNHNS and SASEGT. This CDR3 is built from 14 residues. Trimming cost V 7 bases and J 7 bases, with 20 bases left between them. CDR3 sequence: CASTDLARTGEQYF. As DNA, the CDR3 is TGTGCCAGCACCGACCTGGCCCGGACGGGGGAGCAGTACTTC.

The J gene is TRBJ2-5, the V gene TRBV9; a possible D gene is TRBD2 (6 bases). Germline loops: CDR1 SGDLS, CDR2 YYNGEE. The V end lost 3 bases, the J end lost 5 bases, and 17 bases lay between the germline ends. The CDR3 sequence is 15 residues long. The CDR3 sequence: CASSDSDSRGETQYF. CDR3 nucleotides: TGTGCCAGCAGCGATTCGGACTCCCGGGGGGAGACCCAGTACTTC.

The chain has TRBV15 and TRBJ1-5; D might be TRBD1 (5 bases). The germline gives CDR1 LNHNV, CDR2 YYDKDF (reference sequence). V lost 0 bases and J 6 bases, leaving 9 bases between the germline ends. The CDR3 consists of 14 residues. In nucleotides, the CDR3 is TGTGCCACCAGCAGAGAAGCAGGGCTTCAGCCCCAGCATTTT. This gives the protein CATSREAGLQPQHF.

A single count supports this clonotype. V usage is TRBV10-3 and J usage is TRBJ1-1; D remains ambiguous. The CDR3 sequence is 13 residues long. Trimming took 2 bases from V and 9 from J, leaving 13 bases between them. Germline V gene data show CDR1 as ENHRY and CDR2 as SYGVKD. CDR3 region: CAISEPIRGKAFF. Here the CDR3 DNA reads TGTGCCATCAGTGAGCCGATCCGGGGAAAAGCTTTCTTT.

V usage is TRBV2 and J usage is TRBJ2-3; 9 bases fit TRBD1. The germline gives CDR1 SNHLY, CDR2 FYNNEI. Trimming removed 5 bases from V and 2 bases from J; junction bases left unmatched: 5. There are 15 residues in the CDR3. DNA of the CDR3: TGTGCCAGCAGTTCTAGGACAGGGGCCACAGATACGCAGTATTTT. Its translation: CASSSRTGATDTQYF.

The J gene is TRBJ2-7, the V gene TRBV4-3; 7 bases align to TRBD1. The CDR3 has 17 amino acids. Trimming took 1 base from V and 7 from J; bases not matched to a gene: 16. In germline, CDR1 is LGHNA, CDR2 YSLEER. The CDR3 nucleotides are TGCGCCAGCAGCCAAGCAAGACAGGGTTCGTTTGTCTCAGAGCAGTACTTC. Its protein product is CASSQARQGSFVSEQYF.

The rearrangement links TRBV28 to TRBJ2-5; perhaps TRBD1 as D (6 bases). The DNA matches TRBJ2-7 better at its end, which makes the J call doubtful. The length of the CDR3 is 14 residues. Germline-derived CDR1 and CDR2 are MDHEN and SYDVKM. The CDR3 here is CASSPPTGFYEQYF. DNA for the CDR3: TGTGCCAGCAGTCCCCCGACAGGTTTCTACGAGCAGTACTTC.

The chain recombines TRBV4-3 with TRBJ2-7; D might be TRBD1 (6 bases). The CDR3 is made up of 16 amino acids. Germline-derived CDR1 and CDR2 are LGHNA and YSLEER. V was cut by 0 bases and J by 3 bases, with 15 bases left in between. CDR3 DNA: TGCGCCAGCAGCCAAGATGTGGGACAAGGGGTCTACGAGCAGTACTTC. Amino acid sequence: CASSQDVGQGVYEQYF.

This clonotype was seen just once. The V gene is TRBV15, the J gene TRBJ2-2; D not resolved. CDR3 size: 15 residues. Germline CDR1 is LNHNV and CDR2 is YYDKDF (reference sequence). Trimming removed 0 bases at V and 4 bases at J, with 9 bases between. CDR3 sequence reads: CATSRDRQRTGELFF. CDR3 bases: TGTGCCACCAGCAGAGATCGGCAACGCACCGGGGAGCTGTTTTTT.